This passage covers 2 T cell receptor beta chains from one sample sequenced in a study of blood T cell repertoires in COVID-19. TCRdb's copy holds only in-frame clones and misses some; the assay was immunoSEQ multiplex PCR. The sample carries about 240,000 clones, 80% to 90% recorded once. The sequenced sample was PBMCs or T cells enriched from blood (not recorded which). These receptors were obtained from a woman between 35 and 50 years old who had been exposed to COVID-19.

The chain uses TRBV18 and TRBJ2-7; TRBD1 matches at 10 bases. Germline CDR1 and CDR2: KGHSH and LQKENI. J gave up 1 base and V 3 bases, and 3 bases lay outside the gene matches. The CDR3 runs to 15 residues. The CDR3 sequence is CASSPPGQGSYEQYF. The CDR3 DNA is TGTGCCAGCTCACCTCCGGGACAGGGGTCCTACGAGCAGTACTTC. The full variable domain, completed using reference TRBV18 and TRBJ2-7, is NAGVMQNPRHLVRRRGQEARLRCSPMKGHSHVYWYRQLPEEGLKFMVYLQKENIIDESGMPKERFSAEFPKEGPSILRIQQVVRGDSAAYFCASSPPGQGSYEQYFGPGTRLTVT.

This clone occurred a few times. The chain has TRBV2 and TRBJ2-7; the match to TRBD1 covers 9 bases. In germline, CDR1 is SNHLY, CDR2 FYNNEI. The junction had 5 bases not matched to a gene; V was cut back by 6 bases and J by 2 bases. The CDR3 has 14 amino acids. The CDR3 DNA reads TGTGCCAGCAGGGCCGGGACAGGGACCTACGAGCAGTACTTC. It yields the protein CASRAGTGTYEQYF.